This TCR beta chain stems from a study of blood T cell repertoires in COVID-19. Generated by immunoSEQ multiplex PCR, the TCRdb table keeps only in-frame clones and is missing some. The sample consists of 200,000 to 250,000 clones, roughly nine tenths of them appearing once. Only one count was recorded for this clone. The CDR3 extends over 15 amino acids. From germline, CDR1 is SGHVS and CDR2 FQNEAQ. Between the trimmed V and J ends, which lost 5 bases and 4 bases, there was a span of 17 bases. The specimen sequenced was PBMCs or T cells enriched from blood (not recorded which). The gene calls are TRBV7-8 and TRBJ1-1; tentatively, D is TRBD1 (6 bases). The receptor was derived from a woman in her 50s in a cohort exposed to, infected with or recovered from COVID-19 (not recorded which). CDR3 sequence: CASSASGVGSTEAFF. The CDR3 DNA reads TGTGCCAGCAGCGCCTCAGGGGTGGGGAGCACTGAAGCTTTCTTT. The variable domain in full, with the rest retrieved from reference TRBV7-8 and TRBJ1-1, is GAGVSQSPRYKVAKRGQDVALRCDPISGHVSLFWYQQALGQGPEFLTYFQNEAQLDKSGLPSDRFFAERPEGSVSTLKIQRTQQEDSAVYLCASSASGVGSTEAFFGQGTRLTVV.